The next 3 T cell receptor beta chains were all read from a single sample in a study of CD8 T cells in Susac syndrome. With random hexamers, 0.5 to 1 ug RNA was reverse transcribed. TCRdb recomputed calls from the immunoSEQ multiplex PCR reads with MiXCR, one row per CDR3 protein. Of around 69,000 distinct CDR3 sequences in the sample, roughly 92% were seen once. Sequencing used CD8+ T cells from PBMCs. The source of these receptors is a human donor with Susac syndrome.

The V gene is TRBV29-1, the J gene TRBJ2-1, with D perhaps given as TRBD1 or TRBD2 (7 bases each). Germline loops: CDR1 SQVTM, CDR2 ANQGSEA. Trimming removed 2 bases from V and 7 bases from J, with 21 bases in between. CDR3 size: 16 residues. The CDR3 is CSVEIGRGRSQNEQFF. The CDR3 DNA reads as TGCAGCGTTGAAATTGGGAGGGGGCGGTCCCAAAATGAGCAGTTCTTC.

The gene calls are TRBV7-8 and TRBJ2-3; D is unclear. Germline values: CDR1 SGHVS, CDR2 FQNEAQ. This CDR3 is 15 amino acids long. Trimming stripped 1 base from V and 5 bases from J, with 13 bases between. The chain's CDR3 is CASSLVSLSEDTQYF. CDR3 DNA sequence: TGTGCCAGCAGCTTAGTCTCCTTGAGTGAAGATACGCAGTATTTT.

CDR3 loop: CASSVALATDTQYF. Here the CDR3 DNA reads TGTGCCAGCAGCGTAGCACTAGCCACAGATACGCAGTATTTT. The gene calls are TRBV9 and TRBJ2-3; a possible D gene is TRBD2 (6 bases). Germline values: CDR1 SGDLS, CDR2 YYNGEE. The V end lost 0 bases, the J end lost 2 bases, and 7 bases lay between the germline ends. The CDR3 is 14 residues long.